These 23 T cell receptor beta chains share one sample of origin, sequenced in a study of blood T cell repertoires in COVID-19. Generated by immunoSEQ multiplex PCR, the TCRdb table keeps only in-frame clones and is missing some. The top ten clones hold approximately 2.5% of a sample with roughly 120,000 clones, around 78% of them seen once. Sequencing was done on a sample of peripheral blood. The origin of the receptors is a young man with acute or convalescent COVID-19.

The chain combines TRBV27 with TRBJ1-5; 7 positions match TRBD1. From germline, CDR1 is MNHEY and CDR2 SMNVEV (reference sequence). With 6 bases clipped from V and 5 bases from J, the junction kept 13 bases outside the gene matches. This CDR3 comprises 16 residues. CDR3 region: CASRPDRASIYQPQHF. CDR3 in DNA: TGTGCCAGCAGACCAGACAGGGCTTCGATCTATCAGCCCCAGCATTTT.

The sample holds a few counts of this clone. The CDR3 loop is CASSEDGGAFYGYTF. The CDR3 nucleotides are TGTGCCAGCAGTGAAGATGGAGGGGCTTTCTATGGCTACACCTTC. The chain combines TRBV6-1 with TRBJ1-2; possibly TRBD1 for D (5 bases). Germline loops: CDR1 MNHNS, CDR2 SASEGT. Trimming left V 1 base short and J 4 bases short, with 13 bases between. This CDR3 has 15 residues.

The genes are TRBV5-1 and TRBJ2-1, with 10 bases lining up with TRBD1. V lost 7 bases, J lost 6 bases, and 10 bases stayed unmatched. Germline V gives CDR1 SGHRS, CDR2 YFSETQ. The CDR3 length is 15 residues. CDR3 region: CASRYRQGASNEQFF. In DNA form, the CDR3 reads TGCGCCAGCCGCTATCGACAGGGGGCGTCCAATGAGCAGTTCTTC.

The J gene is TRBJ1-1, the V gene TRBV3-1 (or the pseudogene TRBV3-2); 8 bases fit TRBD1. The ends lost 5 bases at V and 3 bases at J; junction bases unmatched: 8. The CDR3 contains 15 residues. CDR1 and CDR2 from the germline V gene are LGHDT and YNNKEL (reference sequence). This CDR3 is CASSTRDRPDTEAFF. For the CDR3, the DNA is TGTGCCAGCAGCACACGGGACAGGCCAGACACTGAAGCTTTCTTT.

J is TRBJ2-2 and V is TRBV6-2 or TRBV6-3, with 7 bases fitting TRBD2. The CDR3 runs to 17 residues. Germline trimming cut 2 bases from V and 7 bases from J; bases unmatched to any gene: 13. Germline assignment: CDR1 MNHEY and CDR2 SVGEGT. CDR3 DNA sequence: TGTGCCAGCAGTTACGCCCTCGGAACTAGCGAATACGGGGAGCTGTTTTTT. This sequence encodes CASSYALGTSEYGELFF.

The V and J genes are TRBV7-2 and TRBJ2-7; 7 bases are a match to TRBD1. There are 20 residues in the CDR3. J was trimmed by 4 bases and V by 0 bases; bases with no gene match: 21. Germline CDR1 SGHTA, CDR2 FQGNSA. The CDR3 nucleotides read TGTGCCAGCAGCTTAGCGCGTCCTGGAAGGGGGCCGAACTACTTATACGAGCAGTACTTC. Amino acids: CASSLARPGRGPNYLYEQYF.

CDR3 in DNA: TGCGCCAGCAGCCCCGTAACATCCTACGAGCAGTACTTC. This encodes CASSPVTSYEQYF. The chain employs TRBV5-1 and TRBJ2-7; unclear D gene. V was pared by 4 bases and J by 1 base, with 9 bases between. From germline, CDR1 is SGHRS and CDR2 YFSETQ. The CDR3 runs 13 residues.

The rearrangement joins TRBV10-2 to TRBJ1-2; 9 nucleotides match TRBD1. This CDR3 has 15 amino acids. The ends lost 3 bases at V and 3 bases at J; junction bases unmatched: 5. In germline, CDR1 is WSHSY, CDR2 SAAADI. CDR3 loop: CASSDPGTGYYGYTF. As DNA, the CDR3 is TGCGCCAGCAGTGACCCCGGGACAGGGTACTATGGCTACACCTTC.

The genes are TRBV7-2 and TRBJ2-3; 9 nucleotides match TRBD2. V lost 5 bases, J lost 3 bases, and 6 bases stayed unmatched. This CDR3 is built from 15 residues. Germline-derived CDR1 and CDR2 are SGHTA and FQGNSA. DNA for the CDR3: TGTGCCAGCAGCACACAAGCGGGAGGTACAGATACGCAGTATTTT. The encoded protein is CASSTQAGGTDTQYF. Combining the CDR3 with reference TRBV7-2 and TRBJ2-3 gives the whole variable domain GAGVSQSPSNKVTEKGKDVELRCDPISGHTALYWYRQSLGQGLEFLIYFQGNSAPDKSGLPSDRFSAERTGGSVSTLTIQRTQQEDSAVYLCASSTQAGGTDTQYFGPGTRLTVL.

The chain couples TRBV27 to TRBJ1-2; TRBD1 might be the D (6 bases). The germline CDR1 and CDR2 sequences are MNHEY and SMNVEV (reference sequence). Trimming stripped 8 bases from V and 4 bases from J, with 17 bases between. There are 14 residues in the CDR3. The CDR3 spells CASSYRAAGYGYTF. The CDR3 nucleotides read TGTGCCAGCTCTTACAGGGCTGCCGGCTATGGCTACACCTTC.

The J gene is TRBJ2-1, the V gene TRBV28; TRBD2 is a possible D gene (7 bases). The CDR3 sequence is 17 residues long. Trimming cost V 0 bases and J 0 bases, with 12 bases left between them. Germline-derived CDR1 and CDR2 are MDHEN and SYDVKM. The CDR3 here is CASSLCGGQSSYNEQFF. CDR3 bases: TGTGCCAGCAGTTTATGCGGGGGGCAGTCCTCCTACAATGAGCAGTTCTTC.

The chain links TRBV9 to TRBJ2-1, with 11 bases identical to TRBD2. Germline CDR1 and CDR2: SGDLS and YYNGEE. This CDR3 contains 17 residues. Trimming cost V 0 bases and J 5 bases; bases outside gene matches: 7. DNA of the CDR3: TGTGCCAGCAGCGTAGCGGGCCTAGCGGGAGGCGACAATGAGCAGTTCTTC. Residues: CASSVAGLAGGDNEQFF.

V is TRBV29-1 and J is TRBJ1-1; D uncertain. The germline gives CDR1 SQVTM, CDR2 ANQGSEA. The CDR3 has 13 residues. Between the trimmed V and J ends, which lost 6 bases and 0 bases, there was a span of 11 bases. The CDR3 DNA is TGCAGCGTCCTGGCGGGTATGAACACTGAAGCTTTCTTT. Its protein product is CSVLAGMNTEAFF.

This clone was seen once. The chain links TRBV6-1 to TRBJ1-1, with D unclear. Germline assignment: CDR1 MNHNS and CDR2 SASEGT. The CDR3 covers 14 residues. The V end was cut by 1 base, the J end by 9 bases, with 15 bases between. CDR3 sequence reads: CASSEVDRQYKAFF. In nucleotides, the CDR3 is TGTGCCAGCAGTGAAGTTGATAGACAATATAAAGCTTTCTTT.

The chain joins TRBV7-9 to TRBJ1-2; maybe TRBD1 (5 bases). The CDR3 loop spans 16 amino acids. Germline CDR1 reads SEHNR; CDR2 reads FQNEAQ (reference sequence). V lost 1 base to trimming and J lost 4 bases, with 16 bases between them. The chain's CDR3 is CASSLDGGTSVYGYTF. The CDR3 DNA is TGTGCCAGCAGCTTAGATGGGGGGACGTCAGTCTATGGCTACACCTTC. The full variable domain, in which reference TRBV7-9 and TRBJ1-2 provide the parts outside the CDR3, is DTGVSQNPRHKITKRGQNVTFRCDPISEHNRLYWYRQTLGQGPEFLTYFQNEAQLEKSRLLSDRFSAERPKGSFSTLEIQRTEQGDSAMYLCASSLDGGTSVYGYTFGSGTRLTVV.

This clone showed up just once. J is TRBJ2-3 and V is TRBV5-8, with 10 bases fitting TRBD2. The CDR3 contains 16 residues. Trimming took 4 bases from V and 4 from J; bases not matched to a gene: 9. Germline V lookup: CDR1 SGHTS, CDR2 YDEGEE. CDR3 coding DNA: TGTGCCAGCAGCACCGGACTAGCGGACGGGGCAGATACGCAGTATTTT. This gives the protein CASSTGLADGADTQYF.

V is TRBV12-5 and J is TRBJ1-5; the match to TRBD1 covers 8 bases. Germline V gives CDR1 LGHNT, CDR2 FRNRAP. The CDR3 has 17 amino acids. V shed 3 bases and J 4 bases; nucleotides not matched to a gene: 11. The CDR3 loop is CASGFPPRDRTNQPQHF. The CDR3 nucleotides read TGTGCTAGTGGTTTTCCCCCCCGGGACAGGACTAATCAGCCCCAGCATTTT.

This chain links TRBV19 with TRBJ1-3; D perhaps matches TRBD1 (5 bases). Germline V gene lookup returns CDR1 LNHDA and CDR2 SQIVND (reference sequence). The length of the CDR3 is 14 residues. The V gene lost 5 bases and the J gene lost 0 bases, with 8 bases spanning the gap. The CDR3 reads CASSFRDSGNTIYF. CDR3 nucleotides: TGTGCCAGTAGTTTCAGGGACTCTGGAAACACCATATATTTT.

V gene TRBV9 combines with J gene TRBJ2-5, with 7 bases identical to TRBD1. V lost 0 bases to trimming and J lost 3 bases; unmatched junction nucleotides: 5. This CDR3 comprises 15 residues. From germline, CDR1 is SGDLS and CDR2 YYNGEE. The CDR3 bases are TGTGCCAGCAGCGTAGCCACAGGGGCTAAAGAGACCCAGTACTTC. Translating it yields CASSVATGAKETQYF. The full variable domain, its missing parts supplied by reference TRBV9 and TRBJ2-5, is DSGVTQTPKHLITATGQRVTLRCSPRSGDLSVYWYQQSLDQGLQFLIQYYNGEERAKGNILERFSAQQFPDLHSELNLSSLELGDSALYFCASSVATGAKETQYFGPGTRLLVL.

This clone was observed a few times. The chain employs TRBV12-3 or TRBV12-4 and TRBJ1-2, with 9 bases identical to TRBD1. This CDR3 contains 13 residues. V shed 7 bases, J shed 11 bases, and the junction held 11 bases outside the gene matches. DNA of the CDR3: TGTGCCAGCACCCCGGGACAGGGACTTACTTACACCTTC. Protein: CASTPGQGLTYTF.

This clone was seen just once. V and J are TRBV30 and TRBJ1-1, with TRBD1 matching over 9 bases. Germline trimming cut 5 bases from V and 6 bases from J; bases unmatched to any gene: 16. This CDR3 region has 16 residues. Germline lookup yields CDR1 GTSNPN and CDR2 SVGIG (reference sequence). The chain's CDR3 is CAWADKVGGQGAEAFF. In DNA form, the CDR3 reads TGTGCCTGGGCTGATAAAGTTGGGGGACAGGGAGCTGAAGCTTTCTTT.

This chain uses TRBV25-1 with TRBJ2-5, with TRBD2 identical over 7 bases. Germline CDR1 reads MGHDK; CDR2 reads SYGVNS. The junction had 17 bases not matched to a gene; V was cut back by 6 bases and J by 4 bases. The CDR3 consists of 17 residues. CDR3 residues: CASSLAGVAGESETQYF. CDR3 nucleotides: TGTGCCAGCAGCCTCGCCGGGGTGGCGGGAGAATCAGAGACCCAGTACTTC.

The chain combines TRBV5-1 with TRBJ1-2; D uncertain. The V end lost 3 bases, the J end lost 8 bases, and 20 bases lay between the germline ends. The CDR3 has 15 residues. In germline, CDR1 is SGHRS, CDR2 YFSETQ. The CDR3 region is CASSSRSLDAGGYTF. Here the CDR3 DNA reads TGCGCCAGCAGCTCCCGAAGCTTAGATGCGGGAGGCTACACCTTC.